By share, the clone carrying this TCR beta chain counts as medium-sized. Under the authors' procedure: Reference gene primer amplification gave nucleated cell count estimates. Profiled with immunoSEQ multiplex PCR; TCRdb holds only in-frame clones, not every one. The DNA gave D and trimming, while V, J and clone size come from that table. The sample holds around 88,000 clones; about 85% are singletons and the top ten take roughly 10%. This sample was included in a study of blood T cell repertoires in COVID-19. About the study: There were acute and convalescent COVID-19 samples, and they came from the United States, Italy and Spain. Sources were T cells, B-cell-depleted T cells, or PBMCs; the material itself was cDNA or gDNA.

Per germline, CDR1 KGHSH and CDR2 LQKENI. This CDR3 has 19 residues. Trimming shortened V by 2 bases and J by 0 bases, and 22 bases separated the two germline ends. Specimen: peripheral blood. This clonotype was obtained from a woman of 80 years or more with acute or convalescent COVID-19. This chain links TRBV18 with TRBJ1-1; a possible D gene is TRBD1 (6 bases). The CDR3 region is CASSPRGSRSYRMNTEAFF. CDR3 DNA sequence: TGTGCCAGCTCACCAAGGGGGTCAAGAAGCTACCGTATGAACACTGAAGCTTTCTTT.